This TCR beta chain was obtained from a study of T cell responses to AZD1222 COVID-19 vaccine. The junction had 8 bases not matched to a gene; V was cut back by 6 bases and J by 0 bases. This CDR3 is built from 17 residues. In germline, CDR1 is KGHSH, CDR2 LQKENI. A single count supports this clone. Assay: immunoSEQ multiplex PCR; the TCRdb copy retains only in-frame clones and omits some. The data contain about 110,000 clones, over 85% of them singletons. The sample in question was peripheral blood, obtained 28 days after the second AZD1222 dose. The gene calls are TRBV18 and TRBJ2-6, with TRBD1 matching over 7 bases. The sequence was obtained from an adult who received the AZD1222 COVID-19 vaccine. CDR3 region: CASSSRTGNSGANVLTF. CDR3 coding DNA: TGTGCCAGCTCCTCACGGACAGGCAACTCTGGGGCCAACGTCCTGACTTTC.